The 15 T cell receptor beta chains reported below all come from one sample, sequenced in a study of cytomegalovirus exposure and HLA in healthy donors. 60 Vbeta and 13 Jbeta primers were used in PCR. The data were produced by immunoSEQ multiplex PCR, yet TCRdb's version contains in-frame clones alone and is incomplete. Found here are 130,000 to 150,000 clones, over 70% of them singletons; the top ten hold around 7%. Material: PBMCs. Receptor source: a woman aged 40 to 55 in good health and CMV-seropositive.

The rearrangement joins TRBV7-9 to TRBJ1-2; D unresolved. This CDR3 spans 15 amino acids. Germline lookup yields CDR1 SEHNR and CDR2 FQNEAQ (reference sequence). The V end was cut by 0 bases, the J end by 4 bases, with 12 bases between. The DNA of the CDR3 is TGTGCCAGCAGCTTAGCCGTGACCGGGAGCTATGGCTACACCTTC. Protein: CASSLAVTGSYGYTF. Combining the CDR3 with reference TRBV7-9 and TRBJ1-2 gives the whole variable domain DTGVSQNPRHKITKRGQNVTFRCDPISEHNRLYWYRQTLGQGPEFLTYFQNEAQLEKSRLLSDRFSAERPKGSFSTLEIQRTEQGDSAMYLCASSLAVTGSYGYTFGSGTRLTVV.

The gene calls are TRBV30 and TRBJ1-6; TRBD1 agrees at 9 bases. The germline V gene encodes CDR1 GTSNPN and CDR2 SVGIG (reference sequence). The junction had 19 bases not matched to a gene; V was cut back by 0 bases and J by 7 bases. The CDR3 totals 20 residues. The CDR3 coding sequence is TGTGCCTGGAGTGTACAAAAGCGGGTGAGCTTCGACAGGGGGAATTCACCCCTCCACTTT. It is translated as CAWSVQKRVSFDRGNSPLHF.

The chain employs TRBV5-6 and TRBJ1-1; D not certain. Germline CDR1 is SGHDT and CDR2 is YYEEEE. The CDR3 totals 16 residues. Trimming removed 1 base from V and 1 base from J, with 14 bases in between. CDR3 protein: CASSLLGAGRNTEAFF. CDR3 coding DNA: TGTGCCAGCAGCTTGTTAGGAGCGGGTAGGAACACTGAAGCTTTCTTT.

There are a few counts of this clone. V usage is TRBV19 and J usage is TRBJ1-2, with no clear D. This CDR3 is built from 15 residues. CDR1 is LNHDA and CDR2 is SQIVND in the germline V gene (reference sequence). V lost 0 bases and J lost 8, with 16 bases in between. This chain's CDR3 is CASSIDPGRWRGYTF. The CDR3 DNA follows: TGTGCCAGTAGTATAGATCCTGGGAGGTGGAGAGGCTACACCTTC. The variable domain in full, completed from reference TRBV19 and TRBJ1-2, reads DGGITQSPKYLFRKEGQNVTLSCEQNLNHDAMYWYRQDPGQGLRLIYYSQIVNDFQKGDIAEGYSVSREKKESFPLTVTSAQKNPTAFYLCASSIDPGRWRGYTFGSGTRLTVV.

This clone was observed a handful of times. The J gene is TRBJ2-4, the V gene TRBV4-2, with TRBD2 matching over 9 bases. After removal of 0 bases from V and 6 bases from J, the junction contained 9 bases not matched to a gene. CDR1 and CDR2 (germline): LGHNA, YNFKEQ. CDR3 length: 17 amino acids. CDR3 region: CASSQDLAGGQGNIQYF. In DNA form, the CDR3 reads TGTGCCAGCAGCCAAGATTTGGCGGGGGGGCAGGGAAACATTCAGTACTTC.

CDR3 nucleotide sequence: TGTGCCAGTAGTATAGTGGCTAGCGGAACGCAGTATTTT. This codes for CASSIVASGTQYF. The V gene is TRBV19, the J gene TRBJ2-3; TRBD2 matches at 7 bases. The V gene's germline CDR1 is LNHDA and CDR2 SQIVND (reference sequence). This CDR3 has 13 amino acids. J gave up 9 bases and V 1 base, and 4 bases lay outside the gene matches.

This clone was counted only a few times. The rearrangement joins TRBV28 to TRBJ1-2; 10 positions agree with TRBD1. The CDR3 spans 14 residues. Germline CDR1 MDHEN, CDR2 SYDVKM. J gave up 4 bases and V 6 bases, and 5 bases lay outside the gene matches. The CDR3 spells CASRDRGQVYGYTF. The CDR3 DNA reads TGTGCCAGCAGAGACAGGGGGCAGGTCTATGGCTACACCTTC.

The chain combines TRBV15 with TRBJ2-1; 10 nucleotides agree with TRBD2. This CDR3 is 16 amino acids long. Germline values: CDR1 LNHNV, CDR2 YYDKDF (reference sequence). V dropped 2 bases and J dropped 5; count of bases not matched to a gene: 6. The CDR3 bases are TGTGCCACCAGCAGATTGGGACTAGCGACCCACAATGAGCAGTTCTTC. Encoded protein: CATSRLGLATHNEQFF. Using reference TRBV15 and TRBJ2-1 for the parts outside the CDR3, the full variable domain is DAMVIQNPRYQVTQFGKPVTLSCSQTLNHNVMYWYQQKSSQAPKLLFHYYDKDFNNEADTPDNFQSRRPNTSFCFLDIRSPGLGDTAMYLCATSRLGLATHNEQFFGPGTRLTVL.

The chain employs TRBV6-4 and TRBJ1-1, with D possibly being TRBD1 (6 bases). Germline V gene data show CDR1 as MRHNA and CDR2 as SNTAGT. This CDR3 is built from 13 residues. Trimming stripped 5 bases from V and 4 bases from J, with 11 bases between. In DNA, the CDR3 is TGTGCCAGCAGTTCCACAGGGCTCACTGAAGCTTTCTTT. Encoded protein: CASSSTGLTEAFF.

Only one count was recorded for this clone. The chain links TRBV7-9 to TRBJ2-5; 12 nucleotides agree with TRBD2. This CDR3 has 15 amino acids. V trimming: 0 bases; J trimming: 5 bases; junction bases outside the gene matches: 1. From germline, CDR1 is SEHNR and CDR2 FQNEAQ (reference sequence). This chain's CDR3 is CASSLALAGGETQYF. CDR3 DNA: TGTGCCAGCAGCTTAGCCCTAGCGGGGGGGGAGACCCAGTACTTC.

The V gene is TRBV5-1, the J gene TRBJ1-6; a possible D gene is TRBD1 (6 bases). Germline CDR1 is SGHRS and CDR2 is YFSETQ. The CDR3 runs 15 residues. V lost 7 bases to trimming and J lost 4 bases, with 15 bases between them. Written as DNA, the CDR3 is TGCGCCAGCGCTATGGCGACAGGTTATAATTCACCCCTCCACTTT. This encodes CASAMATGYNSPLHF.

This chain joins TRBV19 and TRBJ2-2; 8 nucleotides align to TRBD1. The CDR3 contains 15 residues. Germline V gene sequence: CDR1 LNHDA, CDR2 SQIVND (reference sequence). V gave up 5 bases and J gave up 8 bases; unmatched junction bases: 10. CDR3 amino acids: CASSVGTGGRGELFF. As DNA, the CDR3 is TGTGCCAGTAGTGTCGGGACAGGAGGAAGAGGGGAGCTGTTTTTT.

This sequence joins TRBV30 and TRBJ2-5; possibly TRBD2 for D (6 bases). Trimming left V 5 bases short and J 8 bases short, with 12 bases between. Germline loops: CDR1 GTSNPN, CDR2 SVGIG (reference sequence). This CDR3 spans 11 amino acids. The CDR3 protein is CAWGTADTQYF. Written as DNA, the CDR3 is TGTGCCTGGGGGACTGCGGACACCCAGTACTTC.

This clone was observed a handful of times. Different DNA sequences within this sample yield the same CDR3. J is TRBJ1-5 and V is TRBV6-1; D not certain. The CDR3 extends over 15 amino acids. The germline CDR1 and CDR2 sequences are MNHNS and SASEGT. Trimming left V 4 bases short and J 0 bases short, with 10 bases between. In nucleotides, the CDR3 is TGTGCCAGCAGTGCCGGGTCCCATAGCAATCAGCCCCAGCATTTT. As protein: CASSAGSHSNQPQHF.

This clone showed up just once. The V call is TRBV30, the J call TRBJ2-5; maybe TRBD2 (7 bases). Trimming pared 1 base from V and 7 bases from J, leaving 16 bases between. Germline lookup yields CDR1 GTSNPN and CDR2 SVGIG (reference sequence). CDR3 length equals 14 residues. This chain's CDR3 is CAWSGGGARRTQYF. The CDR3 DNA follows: TGTGCCTGGAGTGGAGGGGGGGCGCGCCGGACCCAGTACTTC.